This T cell receptor (beta chain) stems from a study of T cells in Graves' hyperthyroidism and ophthalmopathy. This clonotype was detected only once. Template material for amplifying TCR beta CDR3 regions consisted of RNA transcripts. HTBI primers were used for first-round RT-PCR of the TCR CDR3. In TCRdb, the multiplex PCR reads were re-called with MiXCR into one record per CDR3 protein. The table lists hundreds of thousands of distinct CDR3 sequences, over 40% of them singletons. Germline lookup yields CDR1 ENHRY and CDR2 SYGVKD. The germline V and J ends were trimmed by 5 bases and 6 bases, with 25 bases remaining between them. The CDR3 covers 17 residues.

This TCR came from an adult man with Graves' disease, either hyperthyroidism or ophthalmopathy (not recorded which). The chain is built from TRBV10-3 and TRBJ1-2, with D perhaps TRBD1 (5 bases). The sample was peripheral blood or thyroid tissue (not recorded which). CDR3 nucleotide sequence: TGTGCCATCAGTTACTCGATTTTCGCTCGGCCGGGGGATGGCTACACCTTC. It is translated as CAISYSIFARPGDGYTF.